Each of the 4 T cell receptor beta chains below was sequenced from the same sample in a study of read filtering for tumor transcriptome and immune sequencing (dated by TCRdb to the early 2020s). Sequencing used an Illumina HiSeq 4000. The Immunoverse kit was used to build TCR libraries from approximately 410 ng RNA, with molecular barcoded adaptors covering alpha/delta and beta/gamma chains. The public reads were reanalyzed by TCRdb: fastp trimming at Q25, MiXCR alignment, in-frame beta chains only. Rows are combined by CDR3 protein, so each entry shows the most common genes and DNA. The sample data list roughly 82,000 distinct CDR3 sequences, and roughly an eighth of these were observed just once. The ten largest make up 14% to 15% of the sample. Specimen: a population of CD138-negative cells sorted from bone marrow. This specimen's cell subset or site label, interpreted: bone marrow mononuclear cells depleted of CD138+ plasma/myeloma cells by negative magnetic selection. These receptors all come from a donor aged 40 or over with multiple myeloma.

This clonotype was detected many times. This chain uses TRBV5-1 with TRBJ1-1, with 7 bases that match TRBD1. CDR3 size: 14 residues. Germline CDR1 reads SGHRS; CDR2 reads YFSETQ. J was trimmed by 5 bases and V by 0 bases; bases with no gene match: 4. This CDR3 reads CASSLASDRTEAFF. CDR3 in DNA: TGCGCCAGCAGCTTGGCCTCGGACAGGACTGAAGCTTTCTTT.

There are many counts of this clonotype. This chain links TRBV7-3 with TRBJ1-1; no clear D. The V gene's germline CDR1 is SGHTA and CDR2 FQGTGA. The CDR3 consists of 15 residues. The V end was cut by 5 bases, the J end by 5 bases, with 18 bases between. The CDR3 DNA follows: TGTGCCAGCAGCCCCCCCCACTTGGGGAGGACTGAAGCTTTCTTT. Translation gives CASSPPHLGRTEAFF.

This clonotype has ten or more counts. V is TRBV29-1 and J is TRBJ1-1, with TRBD1 as a possible D gene (5 bases). V lost 4 bases, J lost 7 bases, and 19 bases lay in between. The V gene's germline CDR1 is SQVTM and CDR2 ANQGSEA. The CDR3 runs to 14 residues. The CDR3 DNA reads TGCAGCGTTGTTTTGGGGCAGGGAAGATTTGAAGCTTTCTTT. Translated: CSVVLGQGRFEAFF.

This clonotype was counted many times. The chain couples TRBV19 to TRBJ2-6; no reliable D call. Between the trimmed V and J ends, which lost 1 base and 1 base, there was a span of 8 bases. Germline V gene data show CDR1 as LNHDA and CDR2 as SQIVND (reference sequence). This CDR3 contains 16 residues. The CDR3 DNA follows: TGTGCCAGTAGTATAGGCCAGACATCTGGGGCCAACGTCCTGACTTTC. Protein: CASSIGQTSGANVLTF. Full variable domain (missing parts from reference TRBV19 and TRBJ2-6): DGGITQSPKYLFRKEGQNVTLSCEQNLNHDAMYWYRQDPGQGLRLIYYSQIVNDFQKGDIAEGYSVSREKKESFPLTVTSAQKNPTAFYLCASSIGQTSGANVLTFGAGSRLTVL.